Listed below are T cell receptor beta chains from one sample, sequenced in a study of cytomegalovirus exposure and HLA in healthy donors. Assay: immunoSEQ multiplex PCR; the TCRdb copy retains only in-frame clones and omits some. The data hold fewer than 200,000 clones, with roughly four fifths observed a single time. The specimen sequenced was PBMCs. These receptors were taken from a woman aged 50 to 65 in good health and CMV-seronegative. CDR3s include the opening cysteine and the closing phenylalanine or tryptophan. The order of the fields is CDR3 DNA, CDR3 protein, D gene, clone size, V gene, J gene. The D gene is left open where the match is weak. Size is omitted from some rows. Given values are once, few, many or a class for expanded clones.

CDR3nt: TGTGCCAGCAAACCGGGACAGGGGCCTCGAGAGCAGTTCTTC; CDR3aa: CASKPGQGPREQFF; d_gene: TRBD1; abundance: NA; v_gene: TRBV6-5; j_gene: TRBJ2-1
CDR3nt: TGTGCCAGCAGCGAATTACAGTTCCCCTACGAGCAGTACTTC; CDR3aa: CASSELQFPYEQYF; d_gene: NA; abundance: NA; v_gene: TRBV2; j_gene: TRBJ2-7
CDR3nt: TGTGCTAGTGCCCTAGGTGGCTACGAGCAGTACTTC; CDR3aa: CASALGGYEQYF; d_gene: NA; abundance: NA; v_gene: TRBV12-5; j_gene: TRBJ2-7
CDR3nt: TGTGCCAGTATCCAGGGGAACTATGGCTACACCTTC; CDR3aa: CASIQGNYGYTF; d_gene: NA; abundance: NA; v_gene: TRBV19; j_gene: TRBJ1-2
CDR3nt: TGTGCCACAGAGGGAACCCAAGAGACCCAGTACTTC; CDR3aa: CATEGTQETQYF; d_gene: NA; abundance: NA; v_gene: TRBV10-3; j_gene: TRBJ2-5
CDR3nt: TGTGCCAGTAGTCCAAGGGGGCAGGGGGCGTGGGAGCTGTTTTTT; CDR3aa: CASSPRGQGAWELFF; d_gene: TRBD1; abundance: NA; v_gene: TRBV19; j_gene: TRBJ2-2
CDR3nt: TGTGCCAGCAGCTTAAGGCGGGGGGGGATAGAGACCCAGTACTTC; CDR3aa: CASSLRRGGIETQYF; d_gene: TRBD2; abundance: NA; v_gene: TRBV7-3; j_gene: TRBJ2-5
CDR3nt: TGTGCCAGCAGTGTAGAACCCTACAGGGGCACTGAAGCTTTCTTT; CDR3aa: CASSVEPYRGTEAFF; d_gene: TRBD1; abundance: NA; v_gene: TRBV6-1; j_gene: TRBJ1-1
CDR3nt: TGTGCCAGCAGCCAAGGGACAGGGGGCATCTACGAGCAGTACTTC; CDR3aa: CASSQGTGGIYEQYF; d_gene: TRBD1; abundance: NA; v_gene: TRBV14; j_gene: TRBJ2-7
CDR3nt: TGTGCCACCAGCAGGGGGACAGGGACAGGCTACCAAGAGACCCAGTACTTC; CDR3aa: CATSRGTGTGYQETQYF; d_gene: TRBD1; abundance: NA; v_gene: TRBV15; j_gene: TRBJ2-5
CDR3nt: TGTGCCAGCAGTTTCCCCGCGGGGGGCTCCTACGAGCAGTACTTC; CDR3aa: CASSFPAGGSYEQYF; d_gene: TRBD2; abundance: NA; v_gene: TRBV28; j_gene: TRBJ2-7
CDR3nt: TGCGCCAGCAACACACAGATCCTGGCGGGGGGGCGGATGGAGACCCAGTACTTC; CDR3aa: CASNTQILAGGRMETQYF; d_gene: TRBD2; abundance: NA; v_gene: TRBV5-1; j_gene: TRBJ2-5
CDR3nt: TGTGCCATCAGCTCTCTAGCGGGGCTCGACACAGATACGCAGTATTTT; CDR3aa: CAISSLAGLDTDTQYF; d_gene: TRBD2; abundance: NA; v_gene: TRBV10-3; j_gene: TRBJ2-3
CDR3nt: TGTGCCAGCAGCACCCTGGGGACAGGGGTGTTGGATGAGCAGTTCTTC; CDR3aa: CASSTLGTGVLDEQFF; d_gene: TRBD1; abundance: NA; v_gene: TRBV27; j_gene: TRBJ2-1
CDR3nt: TGTGCCAGCAGCAAGGGGGGACAGGGTGGTTTTTCTGAAGCTTTCTTT; CDR3aa: CASSKGGQGGFSEAFF; d_gene: NA; abundance: NA; v_gene: TRBV21-1; j_gene: TRBJ1-1
CDR3nt: TGCGCCAGCAGCTCGCCACCGGAACAGGGTTTTAACTATGGCTACACCTTC; CDR3aa: CASSSPPEQGFNYGYTF; d_gene: NA; abundance: NA; v_gene: TRBV5-1; j_gene: TRBJ1-2
CDR3nt: TGTGCCAGCAGTGAAAAAGCGGGAGGATACGGGGAGCTGTTTTTT; CDR3aa: CASSEKAGGYGELFF; d_gene: TRBD2; abundance: NA; v_gene: TRBV2; j_gene: TRBJ2-2
CDR3nt: TGCGCCAGCAGCCCGGGTGGGGCTAGTAGCGAGACCCAGTACTTC; CDR3aa: CASSPGGASSETQYF; d_gene: NA; abundance: NA; v_gene: TRBV5-1; j_gene: TRBJ2-5
CDR3nt: TGTGCCAGCAGTGCAACTAGCGGGGGGACCCAGTACTTC; CDR3aa: CASSATSGGTQYF; d_gene: TRBD2; abundance: NA; v_gene: TRBV6-4; j_gene: TRBJ2-5
CDR3nt: TGTGCCAGCAGCGTAGGGAGTGACAGGGGGCAGTTATTAAATACGCAGTATTTT; CDR3aa: CASSVGSDRGQLLNTQYF; d_gene: TRBD1; abundance: NA; v_gene: TRBV9; j_gene: TRBJ2-3
CDR3nt: TGTGCCACCACGGACAGGGGGATTTATGGCTACACCTTC; CDR3aa: CATTDRGIYGYTF; d_gene: TRBD1; abundance: few; v_gene: TRBV28; j_gene: TRBJ1-2
CDR3nt: TGTGCCAGCAGCAGGTGGGGACAGGGAGGTGGAAACACCATATATTTT; CDR3aa: CASSRWGQGGGNTIYF; d_gene: TRBD1; abundance: NA; v_gene: TRBV9; j_gene: TRBJ1-3
CDR3nt: TGTGCCAGCCTGGACAGGAATGAAAAACTGTTTTTT; CDR3aa: CASLDRNEKLFF; d_gene: TRBD1; abundance: NA; v_gene: TRBV6-1; j_gene: TRBJ1-4
CDR3nt: TGTGCCAGCAGCTTGGGATCTAATCTATTTGGCTACACCTTC; CDR3aa: CASSLGSNLFGYTF; d_gene: NA; abundance: NA; v_gene: TRBV5-6; j_gene: TRBJ1-2
CDR3nt: TGTGCCAGCAGTGAATTAGGCAATCAGCCCCAGCATTTT; CDR3aa: CASSELGNQPQHF; d_gene: NA; abundance: few; v_gene: TRBV6-1; j_gene: TRBJ1-5
CDR3nt: TGTGCCAGCAGTTACCGCGCCGCGGGTGGAGAGACCCAGTACTTC; CDR3aa: CASSYRAAGGETQYF; d_gene: NA; abundance: NA; v_gene: TRBV6-5; j_gene: TRBJ2-5
CDR3nt: TGTGCCAGCAGCTTAGCGTCGAGCGGCACTGAAGCTTTCTTT; CDR3aa: CASSLASSGTEAFF; d_gene: NA; abundance: NA; v_gene: TRBV7-9; j_gene: TRBJ1-1
CDR3nt: TGTGCCAGTAGTACCCTAGCGGGGATCAACACCGGGGAGCTGTTTTTT; CDR3aa: CASSTLAGINTGELFF; d_gene: TRBD2; abundance: NA; v_gene: TRBV19; j_gene: TRBJ2-2
CDR3nt: TGCGCCAGCAGCTTGGAAGGACAGGCTAATGGGGCCAACGTCCTGACTTTC; CDR3aa: CASSLEGQANGANVLTF; d_gene: TRBD1; abundance: NA; v_gene: TRBV5-1; j_gene: TRBJ2-6
CDR3nt: TGTGCCAGCAGCTTTAGAATAGCGGGACAAAATTCCTACGAGCAGTACTTC; CDR3aa: CASSFRIAGQNSYEQYF; d_gene: TRBD2; abundance: NA; v_gene: TRBV11-2; j_gene: TRBJ2-7
CDR3nt: TGCGCCAGCAGCCCCCAAGGGGTAGCCTACAATGAGCAGTTCTTC; CDR3aa: CASSPQGVAYNEQFF; d_gene: NA; abundance: NA; v_gene: TRBV4-1; j_gene: TRBJ2-1
CDR3nt: TGTGCCAGCAGCTTTCCTAGCGGGGGGGCCGGGACAGATACGCAGTATTTT; CDR3aa: CASSFPSGGAGTDTQYF; d_gene: TRBD2; abundance: NA; v_gene: TRBV7-9; j_gene: TRBJ2-3
CDR3nt: TGTGCCAGCAGTATCCCGGGGGGAGAGACCCAGTACTTC; CDR3aa: CASSIPGGETQYF; d_gene: TRBD2; abundance: few; v_gene: TRBV28; j_gene: TRBJ2-5
CDR3nt: TGCGCCAGCAGCCAAGGAACCCGTACAGGGCCCTACAATGAGCAGTTCTTC; CDR3aa: CASSQGTRTGPYNEQFF; d_gene: NA; abundance: NA; v_gene: TRBV4-3; j_gene: TRBJ2-1
CDR3nt: TGTGCCACCAGCAGGGGGGGTAGGGCAGGGGGTTCCTACGAGCAGTACTTC; CDR3aa: CATSRGGRAGGSYEQYF; d_gene: NA; abundance: NA; v_gene: TRBV15; j_gene: TRBJ2-7
CDR3nt: TGTGCCAGCAGCTTTGGACAGGGACAAGAGACCCAGTACTTC; CDR3aa: CASSFGQGQETQYF; d_gene: TRBD1; abundance: NA; v_gene: TRBV7-8; j_gene: TRBJ2-5
CDR3nt: TGTGCCAGTAGTATGGTCAGACAGTCCCAAGAGACCCAGTACTTC; CDR3aa: CASSMVRQSQETQYF; d_gene: NA; abundance: NA; v_gene: TRBV19; j_gene: TRBJ2-5
CDR3nt: TGTGCCAGCAGTAACACCGGGACGGTACAGGGCTATGGCTACACCTTC; CDR3aa: CASSNTGTVQGYGYTF; d_gene: NA; abundance: NA; v_gene: TRBV28; j_gene: TRBJ1-2
CDR3nt: TGTGCCACCAGCAGAGATTTCCTAGCGGGACACTACGAGCAGTACTTC; CDR3aa: CATSRDFLAGHYEQYF; d_gene: TRBD2; abundance: NA; v_gene: TRBV15; j_gene: TRBJ2-7
CDR3nt: TGTGCTAGTGGTTTGGTACTGAGGGGGGAGGGAGGGTTTGAAGCTTTCTTT; CDR3aa: CASGLVLRGEGGFEAFF; d_gene: NA; abundance: NA; v_gene: TRBV12-5; j_gene: TRBJ1-1
CDR3nt: TGTGCCAGCAGTTTACACCGGGACAGGGGGCGAAAAGGGACCCAGTACTTC; CDR3aa: CASSLHRDRGRKGTQYF; d_gene: TRBD1; abundance: few; v_gene: TRBV28; j_gene: TRBJ2-5
CDR3nt: TGTGCCAGCAGCCCTATGACTAGCAGCTACAATGAGCAGTTCTTC; CDR3aa: CASSPMTSSYNEQFF; d_gene: TRBD2; abundance: NA; v_gene: TRBV13; j_gene: TRBJ2-1
CDR3nt: TGTGCCAGTAGTACACACACCAGGACAGGGGGTCTTGAAAAACTGTTTTTT; CDR3aa: CASSTHTRTGGLEKLFF; d_gene: TRBD1; abundance: NA; v_gene: TRBV19; j_gene: TRBJ1-4
CDR3nt: TGTGCCAGTACCCCGGGACAGCGAAACTATGGCTACACCTTC; CDR3aa: CASTPGQRNYGYTF; d_gene: TRBD1; abundance: NA; v_gene: TRBV19; j_gene: TRBJ1-2
CDR3nt: TGTGCCAGCAGTTTTCGGAGGGGTGAAGCTTTCTTT; CDR3aa: CASSFRRGEAFF; d_gene: NA; abundance: NA; v_gene: TRBV28; j_gene: TRBJ1-1
CDR3nt: TGTGCCAGCAGTACCCGGGAGATCCCCTACAATGAGCAGTTCTTC; CDR3aa: CASSTREIPYNEQFF; d_gene: NA; abundance: NA; v_gene: TRBV27; j_gene: TRBJ2-1
CDR3nt: TGTGCCAGCTCACCAAGTACTCGTGAGCAGTTCTTC; CDR3aa: CASSPSTREQFF; d_gene: NA; abundance: NA; v_gene: TRBV18; j_gene: TRBJ2-1